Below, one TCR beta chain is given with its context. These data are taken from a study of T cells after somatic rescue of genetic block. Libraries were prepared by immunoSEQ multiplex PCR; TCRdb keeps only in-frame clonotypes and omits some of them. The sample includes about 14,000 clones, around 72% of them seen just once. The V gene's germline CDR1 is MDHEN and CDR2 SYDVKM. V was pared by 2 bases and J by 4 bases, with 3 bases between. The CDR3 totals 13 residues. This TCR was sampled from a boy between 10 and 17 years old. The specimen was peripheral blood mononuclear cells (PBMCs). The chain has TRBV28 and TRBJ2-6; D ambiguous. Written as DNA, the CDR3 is TGTGCCAGCAGTTTAACCGGGGCCAACGTCCTGACTTTC. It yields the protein CASSLTGANVLTF.